A selection of T cell receptor beta chains follows, all from one sample in a study of blood T cell repertoires in COVID-19. Assay: immunoSEQ multiplex PCR; the TCRdb copy retains only in-frame clones and omits some. The sample shows some 38,000 clones, 74% of them seen only once. Material for sequencing was peripheral blood. The receptors shown here come from a man between 65 and 85 years old with COVID-19, enrolled during active disease. CDR3s include the opening cysteine and the closing phenylalanine or tryptophan. The order of the fields is D gene, J gene, V gene, clone size, CDR3 protein, CDR3 DNA. The D gene is left open where the match is weak. Not all rows give a size; the values are once, few, many and, for expanded clones, a class.

NA	TRBJ2-7	TRBV12-3/TRBV12-4	NA	CASSLGSYGQYF	TGTGCCAGCAGTTTAGGGTCTTACGGGCAGTACTTC
TRBD1	TRBJ2-4	TRBV19	NA	CASIKTGGGNIQYF	TGTGCCAGTATAAAAACAGGGGGCGGAAACATTCAGTACTTC
NA	TRBJ1-5	TRBV4-2	few	CASSPGRDLGEPQHF	TGTGCCAGCAGCCCTGGACGGGACTTGGGTGAGCCCCAGCATTTT
NA	TRBJ1-2	TRBV28	NA	CASTEGWQGNGYTF	TGTGCCAGCACCGAAGGGTGGCAGGGCAATGGCTACACCTTC
TRBD1	TRBJ2-7	TRBV6-2/TRBV6-3	once	CASSSRDRASYEQYF	TGTGCCAGCAGTTCTCGGGACAGGGCTTCCTACGAGCAGTACTTC
NA	TRBJ1-2	TRBV20-1	NA	CSARFGGYTF	TGCAGTGCCCGGTTCGGTGGCTACACCTTC
NA	TRBJ2-6	TRBV5-4	NA	CASSFPVRDSVVSGANVLTF	TGTGCCAGCAGCTTCCCGGTCCGGGACTCTGTGGTCTCTGGGGCCAACGTCCTGACTTTC
TRBD1	TRBJ1-2	TRBV19	NA	CASSIPLLGTGLGYTF	TGTGCCAGTAGTATTCCCCTTCTCGGGACAGGGTTGGGCTACACCTTC
NA	TRBJ1-1	TRBV27	few	CASSRVGTEAFF	TGTGCCAGCAGCAGGGTAGGCACTGAAGCTTTCTTT
NA	TRBJ1-1	TRBV18	NA	CASSPPIGDWTEAFF	TGTGCCAGCTCACCCCCTATCGGGGATTGGACTGAAGCTTTCTTT
NA	TRBJ1-2	TRBV7-3	NA	CASSLKGTGRYTF	TGTGCCAGCAGCTTAAAAGGCACAGGCCGCTACACCTTC